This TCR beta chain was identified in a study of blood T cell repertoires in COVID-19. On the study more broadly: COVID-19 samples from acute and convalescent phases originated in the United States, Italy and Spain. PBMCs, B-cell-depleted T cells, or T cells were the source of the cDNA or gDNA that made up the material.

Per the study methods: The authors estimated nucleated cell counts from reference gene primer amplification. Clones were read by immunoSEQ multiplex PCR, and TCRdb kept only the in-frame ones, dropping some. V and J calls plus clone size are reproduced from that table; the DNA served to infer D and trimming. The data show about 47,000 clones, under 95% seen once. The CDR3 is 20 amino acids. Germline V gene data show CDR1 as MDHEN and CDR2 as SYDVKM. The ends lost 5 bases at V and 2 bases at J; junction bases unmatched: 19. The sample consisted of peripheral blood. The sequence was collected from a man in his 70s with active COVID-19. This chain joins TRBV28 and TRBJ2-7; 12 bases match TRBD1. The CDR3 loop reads CASSLGHAGQGAVSAYEQYF. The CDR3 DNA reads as TGTGCCAGCAGTCTGGGCCACGCGGGACAGGGGGCAGTTAGCGCCTACGAGCAGTACTTC. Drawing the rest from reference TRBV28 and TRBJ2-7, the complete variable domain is DVKVTQSSRYLVKRTGEKVFLECVQDMDHENMFWYRQDPGLGLRLIYFSYDVKMKEKGDIPEGYSVSREKKERFSLILESASTNQTSMYLCASSLGHAGQGAVSAYEQYFGPGTRLTVT.